These 13 T cell receptor beta chains were sequenced from one sample in a study of OX40 agonist ivuxolimab in advanced cancers. The repertoire was sequenced with immunoSEQ multiplex PCR; TCRdb's copy has only in-frame clones and lacks some. The sample lists some 140,000 clones; about 93% were seen once. The sample was CD4+ or CD8+ T cells sorted from blood, taken in a trial of the OX40 agonist ivuxolimab. The receptor set was obtained from an adult with an advanced solid tumor such as melanoma, head and neck, liver or kidney cancer.

The gene calls are TRBV20-1 and TRBJ2-7; D gene unclear. The germline V and J ends were trimmed by 6 bases and 9 bases, with 12 bases remaining between them. Germline loops: CDR1 DFQATT, CDR2 SNEGSKA (reference sequence). The CDR3 is 10 amino acids. The CDR3 loop is CSADRFGQYF. The CDR3 coding sequence is TGCAGTGCGGATAGATTCGGGCAGTACTTC.

The chain couples TRBV18 to TRBJ1-1; a possible D gene is TRBD1 (6 bases). The CDR3 spans 15 residues. V dropped 1 base and J dropped 1 base, with 10 bases sitting between them. Germline loops: CDR1 KGHSH, CDR2 LQKENI. CDR3 amino acids: CASSPRGGSNTEAFF. Written as DNA, the CDR3 is TGTGCCAGCTCACCACGGGGGGGCTCGAACACTGAAGCTTTCTTT.

The CDR3 DNA sequence: TGTGCCAGCAGTACGAGCTCCTACGAGCAGTACTTC. It codes for CASSTSSYEQYF. The V call is TRBV27, the J call TRBJ2-7; D remains unclear. This CDR3 spans 12 amino acids. Looked up from germline, CDR1 is MNHEY and CDR2 is SMNVEV (reference sequence). The V gene lost 5 bases and the J gene lost 0 bases, with 5 bases spanning the gap.

The chain uses TRBV27 and TRBJ1-1; no reliable D call. This CDR3 is built from 16 residues. Germline V gene data show CDR1 as MNHEY and CDR2 as SMNVEV (reference sequence). Trimming took 4 bases from V and 5 from J, leaving 20 bases between them. CDR3 sequence (DNA): TGTGCCAGCAGTTATCTCGTGGACGCCTTTGGGACTGAAGCTTTCTTT. The encoded protein is CASSYLVDAFGTEAFF.

This rearrangement joins TRBV9 to TRBJ2-1, with a weak D call TRBD1 (6 bases). CDR3 size: 18 residues. Germline assignment: CDR1 SGDLS and CDR2 YYNGEE. V gave up 0 bases and J gave up 8 bases, with 24 bases separating them. CDR3 residues: CASSVALSQHRVYDEQFF. For the CDR3, the DNA is TGTGCCAGCAGCGTAGCTCTTAGCCAACACAGGGTATATGATGAGCAGTTCTTC. Complete variable domain (other parts from reference TRBV9 and TRBJ2-1): DSGVTQTPKHLITATGQRVTLRCSPRSGDLSVYWYQQSLDQGLQFLIQYYNGEERAKGNILERFSAQQFPDLHSELNLSSLELGDSALYFCASSVALSQHRVYDEQFFGPGTRLTVL.

The chain employs TRBV5-1 and TRBJ2-2, with 9 bases aligning to TRBD1. J lost 5 bases, V lost 4 bases, and 6 bases had no gene match. The CDR3 has 15 amino acids. Germline CDR1 and CDR2: SGHRS and YFSETQ. CDR3 protein: CASSATGGRTGELFF. CDR3 nucleotides: TGCGCCAGCAGCGCAACAGGGGGCCGGACCGGGGAGCTGTTTTTT. Filled out from reference TRBV5-1 and TRBJ2-2, the complete variable domain reads KAGVTQTPRYLIKTRGQQVTLSCSPISGHRSVSWYQQTPGQGLQFLFEYFSETQRNKGNFPGRFSGRQFSNSRSEMNVSTLELGDSALYLCASSATGGRTGELFFGEGSRLTVL.

On this clone: Compared with germline, one end of the junction differs, possibly owing to a read error. This chain uses TRBV6-5 with TRBJ1-1; D is perhaps TRBD1 (5 bases). There are 15 residues in the CDR3. Germline values: CDR1 MNHEY, CDR2 SVGAGI. CDR3 nucleotides: TGTGCCATCAGTGGGGTGTCGCAGGGGAACACTGAAGCTTTCTTT. This encodes CAISGVSQGNTEAFF.

This chain uses TRBV11-2 with TRBJ1-6; D not resolved. Germline-derived CDR1 and CDR2 are SGHAT and FQNNGV. V lost 3 bases to trimming and J lost 5 bases, with 2 bases between them. The CDR3 consists of 12 residues. As DNA, the CDR3 is TGTGCCAGCAGCTTTAATAATTCACCCCTCCACTTT. This encodes CASSFNNSPLHF.

The chain combines TRBV7-2 with TRBJ1-3; the D is unclear. CDR1 is SGHTA and CDR2 is FQGNSA in the germline V gene. The V end was cut by 5 bases, the J end by 2 bases, with 7 bases between. The CDR3 length is 13 residues. CDR3 bases: TGTGCCAGCAGCCCCCGGGCTGGAAACACCATATATTTT. Translated, it gives CASSPRAGNTIYF.

The rearrangement uses TRBV2 and TRBJ1-2; D remains ambiguous. Germline V CDR1 and CDR2: SNHLY, FYNNEI. V lost 5 bases to trimming and J lost 8 bases, with 9 bases between them. The CDR3 is made up of 11 amino acids. The CDR3 DNA sequence: TGTGCCAGCAGTCAATCCCGGGGCTACACCTTC. Amino acid sequence: CASSQSRGYTF.

V usage is TRBV6-6 and J usage is TRBJ2-7; TRBD2 is a possible D gene (6 bases). This CDR3 region has 15 residues. V was clipped by 8 bases and J by 6 bases, with 23 bases between them. Germline CDR1 MNHNY, CDR2 SVGAGI (reference sequence). In DNA, the CDR3 is TGTGCCAGCGCCCTGGGGGGATTGCCCGTGTCCGAGCAGTACTTC. Protein sequence: CASALGGLPVSEQYF.

The gene calls are TRBV4-3 and TRBJ2-5; 10 bases fit TRBD2. This CDR3 is 18 amino acids long. Germline V gene lookup returns CDR1 LGHNA and CDR2 YSLEER. The V segment lost 0 bases and the J segment 4 bases; nucleotides outside the gene matches: 11. CDR3 loop: CASSQDVTAGGRGETQYF. The DNA of the CDR3 is TGCGCCAGCAGCCAAGATGTAACAGCGGGAGGGCGGGGAGAGACCCAGTACTTC.

This chain connects TRBV5-6 to TRBJ2-3, with TRBD1 as a possible D gene (5 bases). The ends were cut back, 4 bases at V and 0 bases at J, with 12 bases in the middle. Germline V gene data show CDR1 as SGHDT and CDR2 as YYEEEE. This CDR3 has 15 amino acids. CDR3 sequence (DNA): TGTGCCAGCAGCCCTGATGGGGCCAGCACAGATACGCAGTATTTT. Encoded protein: CASSPDGASTDTQYF.